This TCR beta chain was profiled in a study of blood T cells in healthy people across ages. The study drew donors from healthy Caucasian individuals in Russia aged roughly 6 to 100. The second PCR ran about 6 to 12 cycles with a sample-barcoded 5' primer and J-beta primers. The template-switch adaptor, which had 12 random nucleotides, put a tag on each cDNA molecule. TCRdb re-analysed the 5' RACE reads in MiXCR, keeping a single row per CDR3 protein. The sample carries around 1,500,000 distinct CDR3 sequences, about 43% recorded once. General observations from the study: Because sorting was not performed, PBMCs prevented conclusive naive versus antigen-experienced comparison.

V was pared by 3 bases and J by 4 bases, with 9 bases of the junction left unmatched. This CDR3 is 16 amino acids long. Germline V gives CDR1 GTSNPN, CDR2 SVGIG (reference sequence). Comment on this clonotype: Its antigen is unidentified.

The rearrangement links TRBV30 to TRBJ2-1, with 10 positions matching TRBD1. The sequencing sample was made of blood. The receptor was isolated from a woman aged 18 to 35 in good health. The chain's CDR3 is CAWSELGQGLYNEQFF. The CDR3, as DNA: TGTGCCTGGAGCGAACTGGGACAGGGGCTTTACAATGAGCAGTTCTTC.